One sample yielded the 3 T cell receptor beta chains listed below, sequenced in a study of cytomegalovirus exposure and HLA in healthy donors. The method was immunoSEQ multiplex PCR; TCRdb's version includes in-frame clones alone and lacks a portion of them. The data hold roughly 70,000 clones, with about 82% observed a single time. Sequencing was performed on PBMCs. The source is a man aged 30 to 39 in good health and CMV-seronegative.

V usage is TRBV28 and J usage is TRBJ1-4; D possibly corresponds to TRBD1 (5 bases). The CDR3 runs to 13 residues. The V end lost 6 bases, the J end lost 8 bases, and 13 bases lay between the germline ends. The germline V gene has CDR1 MDHEN and CDR2 SYDVKM. CDR3 DNA: TGTGCCAGCAGCGAAGGGGTAGAAGAAAAACTGTTTTTT. Translating gives CASSEGVEEKLFF.

The chain uses TRBV4-2 and TRBJ2-3; D is perhaps TRBD1 (5 bases). CDR3 length: 18 residues. V was shortened by 0 bases and J by 2 bases, with 18 bases between the two germline ends. The germline CDR1 and CDR2 sequences are LGHNA and YNFKEQ. The DNA of the CDR3 is TGTGCCAGCAGCCAAGAGTCTTGGTCGGCAGGGATCACAGATACGCAGTATTTT. Translation gives CASSQESWSAGITDTQYF.

The chain links TRBV4-1 to TRBJ1-1, with D tentatively TRBD1 (6 bases). V dropped 6 bases and J dropped 11 bases, with 16 bases sitting between them. The CDR3 is 12 amino acids. Germline V CDR1 and CDR2: MGHRA, YSYEKL. For the CDR3, the DNA is TGCGCCAGCAGAGGGAGGGGGTCTAGGGCTTTCTTT. Protein sequence: CASRGRGSRAFF.